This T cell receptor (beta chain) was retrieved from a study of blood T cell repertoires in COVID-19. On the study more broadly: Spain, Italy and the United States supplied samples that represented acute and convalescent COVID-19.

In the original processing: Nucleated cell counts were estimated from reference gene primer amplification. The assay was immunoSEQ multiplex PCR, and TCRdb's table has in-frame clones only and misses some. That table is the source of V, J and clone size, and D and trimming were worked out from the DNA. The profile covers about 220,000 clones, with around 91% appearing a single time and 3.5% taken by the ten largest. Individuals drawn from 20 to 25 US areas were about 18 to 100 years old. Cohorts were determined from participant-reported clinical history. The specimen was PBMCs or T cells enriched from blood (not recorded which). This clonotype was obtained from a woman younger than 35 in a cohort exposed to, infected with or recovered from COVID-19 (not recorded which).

Here the CDR3 reads CSVEDTGRGNEQYF. As DNA, the CDR3 is TGCAGCGTTGAAGATACGGGCAGGGGCAACGAGCAGTACTTC. The chain couples TRBV29-1 to TRBJ2-7; tentative D call: TRBD1 (6 bases). Per germline, CDR1 SQVTM and CDR2 ANQGSEA. The ends were cut back, 0 bases at V and 5 bases at J, with 14 bases in the middle. The CDR3 loop spans 14 amino acids.